This TCR beta chain comes out of a study of T cell repertoires in cytomegalovirus infection. At the level of the study: Indications came from public TCR beta signatures; they pointed to CMV infection and to a matching HLA type. Study results and caveats: Public TCR beta family frequency separated CMV-and-HLA carriers, including in an independent cohort.

TCRdb independently ran MiXCR on the reads; one entry per CDR3 protein. The table shows tens of thousands of distinct CDR3 sequences, with approximately 19% occurring only once. There are many counts of this clonotype. The antigen is unknown. The source was CD8+ T cells from cultured PBMCs, collected from culture after CMV antigen stimulation. The clonotype comes from a human donor in good health (CMV status not recorded). Some clones in this sample may be carry-over from other donors' samples.

The CDR3 DNA reads as TGTGCCAGCAGCTTGTCCGGGACAGGGTTGGGTGAAAAACTGTTTTTT. Amino acid sequence: CASSLSGTGLGEKLFF. This chain connects TRBV5-5 to TRBJ1-4; 9 positions agree with TRBD1. This CDR3 comprises 16 residues. Germline loops: CDR1 SGHKS, CDR2 YYEKEE (reference sequence). V shed 1 base and J 7 bases; nucleotides not matched to a gene: 8.